Detailed here is one T cell receptor (beta chain). Its matching antigen is unknown. The Oncomine TCR Beta short-read assay generated sequence data from the DNA of cultured CD4+ T cells. TCRdb re-called the PCR reads with MiXCR, one entry per CDR3 protein. Counted here are over 15,000 distinct CDR3 sequences, roughly 75% occurring once; the ten biggest clones make up 7.5% to 10%. Per germline, CDR1 MNHEY and CDR2 SMNVEV (reference sequence). V was trimmed by 0 bases and J by 0 bases, leaving 5 bases between them. The CDR3 length is 14 residues. This sample was included in a study of vaccination and CD4 T cells after COVID-19. The treatment here: approximately 9-day PBMC culture with coronavirus spike peptide pools or control peptides (ViraFEST assay).

Sequences were derived from CD4+ T cells from blood, cultured in vitro, sampled after SARS-CoV-2 vaccination. This sequence joins TRBV27 and TRBJ1-1; no firm D call. The sequence was collected from a human donor who received a COVID-19 vaccine. This CDR3 is CASSLSGLNTEAFF. The CDR3 bases are TGTGCCAGCAGTTTATCAGGTTTGAACACTGAAGCTTTCTTT.